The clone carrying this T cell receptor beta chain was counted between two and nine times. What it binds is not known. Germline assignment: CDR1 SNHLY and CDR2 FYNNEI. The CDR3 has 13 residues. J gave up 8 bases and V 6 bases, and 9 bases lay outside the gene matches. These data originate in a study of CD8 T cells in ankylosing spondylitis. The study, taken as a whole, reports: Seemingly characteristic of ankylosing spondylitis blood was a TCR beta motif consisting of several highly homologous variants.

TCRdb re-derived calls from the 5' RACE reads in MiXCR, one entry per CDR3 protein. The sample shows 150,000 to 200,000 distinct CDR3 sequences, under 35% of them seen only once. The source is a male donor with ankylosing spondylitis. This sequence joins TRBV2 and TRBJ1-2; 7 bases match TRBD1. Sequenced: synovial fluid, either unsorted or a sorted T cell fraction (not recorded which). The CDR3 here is CASSKTGFEGYTF. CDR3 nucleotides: TGTGCCAGCAGCAAGACAGGGTTTGAGGGCTACACCTTC. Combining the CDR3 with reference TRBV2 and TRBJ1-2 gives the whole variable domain EPEVTQTPSHQVTQMGQEVILRCVPISNHLYFYWYRQILGQKVEFLVSFYNNEISEKSEIFDDQFSVERPDGSNFTLKIRSTKLEDSAMYFCASSKTGFEGYTFGSGTRLTVV.